The next 26 T cell receptor beta chains were all read from a single sample in a study of T cell repertoires in cytomegalovirus infection. TCRdb ran MiXCR on the reads and lists one entry per CDR3 protein. The table has around 350,000 distinct CDR3 sequences, 15% to 20% seen once. The sequenced material came from PBMCs. The receptors come from a human donor in good health (CMV status not recorded). Some clones in this sample may be carry-over from other donors' samples.

This clonotype was counted ten times or more. The rearrangement joins TRBV27 to TRBJ2-1, with TRBD2 identical over 7 bases. The CDR3 has 14 residues. CDR1 is MNHEY and CDR2 is SMNVEV in the germline V gene (reference sequence). V gave up 6 bases and J gave up 4 bases; unmatched junction bases: 6. Written as DNA, the CDR3 is TGTGCCAGCAGCCGAGACGGGGGGTACAATGAGCAGTTCTTC. Amino acid sequence: CASSRDGGYNEQFF.

This clonotype was picked up many times. The chain employs TRBV4-1 and TRBJ1-5; 7 bases agree with TRBD1. CDR1 and CDR2 (germline): MGHRA, YSYEKL. V trimming: 4 bases; J trimming: 6 bases; junction bases outside the gene matches: 12. This CDR3 contains 16 residues. Here the CDR3 reads CASSPTRGAGGQPQHF. In DNA, the CDR3 is TGCGCCAGCAGCCCTACTAGAGGGGCAGGGGGTCAGCCCCAGCATTTT.

This clonotype has at least ten counts. V gene TRBV7-2 combines with J gene TRBJ1-5, with D perhaps TRBD1 (5 bases). V lost 1 base and J 6 bases, leaving 13 bases between the germline ends. The CDR3 loop spans 15 amino acids. Germline V lookup: CDR1 SGHTA, CDR2 FQGNSA. The CDR3 spells CASSLDAGLGQPQHF. CDR3 bases: TGTGCCAGCAGCTTAGATGCGGGGCTAGGTCAGCCCCAGCATTTT.

There are many counts of this clonotype. The chain employs TRBV19 and TRBJ1-1; 11 nucleotides match TRBD1. The CDR3 extends over 16 amino acids. The junction had 5 bases not matched to a gene; V was cut back by 0 bases and J by 5 bases. Germline V gene data show CDR1 as LNHDA and CDR2 as SQIVND (reference sequence). Here the CDR3 reads CASSIDWTGGTTEAFF. The CDR3 DNA sequence: TGTGCCAGTAGTATAGACTGGACAGGGGGCACGACTGAAGCTTTCTTT.

This chain uses TRBV6-6 with TRBJ2-5; D is possibly TRBD1 (6 bases). CDR1 is MNHNY, CDR2 SVGAGI, per germline (reference sequence). The CDR3 loop spans 16 amino acids. Trimming cost V 7 bases and J 3 bases, with 21 bases left between them. The CDR3 loop reads CASTAISTGNKETQYF. The DNA for the CDR3 is TGTGCCAGCACCGCAATATCGACAGGCAACAAAGAGACCCAGTACTTC.

This clonotype was picked up many times. V gene TRBV7-2 combines with J gene TRBJ1-2, with D possibly matching TRBD1 (6 bases). Germline CDR1 SGHTA, CDR2 FQGNSA. This CDR3 has 13 amino acids. The ends were cut back, 6 bases at V and 2 bases at J, with 10 bases in the middle. The CDR3 nucleotides are TGTGCCAGCAGGAATAGGGGGAACTATGGCTACACCTTC. Translation: CASRNRGNYGYTF.

The rearrangement links TRBV6-5 to TRBJ1-6; D ambiguous. The germline V gene encodes CDR1 MNHEY and CDR2 SVGAGI. With 1 base removed from V and 10 bases from J, the gap between germline ends came to 14 bases. This CDR3 spans 15 amino acids. The CDR3 here is CASSYLRVGLSPLHF. The CDR3 DNA follows: TGTGCCAGCAGTTACTTGCGAGTGGGGTTGTCACCCCTCCACTTT.

The V gene is TRBV7-9, the J gene TRBJ1-5; 10 bases line up with TRBD1. The CDR3 runs 16 residues. The ends lost 1 base at V and 7 bases at J; junction bases unmatched: 7. Germline V gene data show CDR1 as SEHNR and CDR2 as FQNEAQ (reference sequence). DNA for the CDR3: TGTGCCAGCAGCTTAGTTGGGACAGGGGTTGGGCAGCCCCAGCATTTT. Translated: CASSLVGTGVGQPQHF.

This rearrangement joins TRBV7-2 to TRBJ2-2, with D possibly being TRBD2 (6 bases). Germline V gene data show CDR1 as SGHTA and CDR2 as FQGNSA. This CDR3 is 17 amino acids long. Trimming took 4 bases from V and 5 from J, leaving 20 bases between them. The DNA of the CDR3 is TGTGCCAGCAGCTCCGCATTCGGCGGGACTTCAACCGGGGAGCTGTTTTTT. Encoded protein: CASSSAFGGTSTGELFF. Combining the CDR3 with reference TRBV7-2 and TRBJ2-2 gives the whole variable domain GAGVSQSPSNKVTEKGKDVELRCDPISGHTALYWYRQSLGQGLEFLIYFQGNSAPDKSGLPSDRFSAERTGGSVSTLTIQRTQQEDSAVYLCASSSAFGGTSTGELFFGEGSRLTVL.

The chain uses TRBV11-2 and TRBJ2-3; TRBD1 matches at 10 bases. Germline assignment: CDR1 SGHAT and CDR2 FQNNGV. The CDR3 totals 15 residues. The V gene end was trimmed by 3 bases and the J gene end by 5 bases; junction bases not matched to a gene: 5. The CDR3 coding sequence is TGTGCCAGCAGCTTTCGTCGGACAGGGGGAGATACGCAGTATTTT. Translated: CASSFRRTGGDTQYF.

This chain connects TRBV5-4 to TRBJ2-7; tentative D call: TRBD2 (5 bases). This CDR3 is built from 14 residues. The V end lost 3 bases, the J end lost 1 base, and 11 bases lay between the germline ends. Germline V CDR1 and CDR2: SGHNT, YYREEE (reference sequence). CDR3 nucleotide sequence: TGTGCCAGCAGCTCCCGGGATCCTTCCTACGAGCAGTACTTC. Translation gives CASSSRDPSYEQYF.

This clonotype was seen many times. The CDR3 sequence is CASSSIDYPTYEQYF. The CDR3 coding sequence is TGTGCCAGCAGCTCGATCGACTATCCCACCTACGAGCAGTACTTC. The chain is built from TRBV7-9 and TRBJ2-7, with a weak D call TRBD2 (5 bases). The CDR3 extends over 15 amino acids. The V end was cut by 4 bases, the J end by 2 bases, with 15 bases between. Germline-derived CDR1 and CDR2 are SEHNR and FQNEAQ (reference sequence).

V usage is TRBV10-3 and J usage is TRBJ1-5; no clear D. In germline, CDR1 is ENHRY, CDR2 SYGVKD. The CDR3 has 15 residues. Trimming pared 4 bases from V and 0 bases from J, leaving 10 bases between. This CDR3 reads CAISAGADSNQPQHF. CDR3 nucleotide sequence: TGTGCCATCAGTGCCGGAGCTGATAGCAATCAGCCCCAGCATTTT.

This clonotype occurred a few times. This chain joins TRBV11-2 and TRBJ1-4; D gene ambiguous. Trimming stripped 5 bases from V and 0 bases from J, with 10 bases between. There are 15 residues in the CDR3. Germline loops: CDR1 SGHAT, CDR2 FQNNGV. CDR3 amino acids: CASSAQPATNEKLFF. The CDR3 region has the DNA TGTGCCAGCAGCGCTCAGCCAGCAACTAATGAAAAACTGTTTTTT. Drawing the rest from reference TRBV11-2 and TRBJ1-4, the complete variable domain is EAGVAQSPRYKIIEKRQSVAFWCNPISGHATLYWYQQILGQGPKLLIQFQNNGVVDDSQLPKDRFSAERLKGVDSTLKIQPAKLEDSAVYLCASSAQPATNEKLFFGSGTQLSVL.

This clonotype was seen at least ten times. The chain uses TRBV7-2 and TRBJ1-2; D possibly corresponds to TRBD1 (5 bases). The CDR3 loop spans 15 amino acids. Germline-derived CDR1 and CDR2 are SGHTA and FQGNSA. The ends were cut back, 1 base at V and 2 bases at J, with 11 bases in the middle. The CDR3 DNA sequence: TGTGCCAGCAGCTTAGTTCAGGGTCCGAACTATGGCTACACCTTC. Its translation is CASSLVQGPNYGYTF.

The V call is TRBV6-2 or TRBV6-3, the J call TRBJ1-1; D not resolved. The CDR3 consists of 14 residues. Trimming shortened V by 4 bases and J by 4 bases, and 13 bases separated the two germline ends. Germline V gene data show CDR1 as MNHEY and CDR2 as SVGEGT. The CDR3 DNA reads TGTGCCAGCAGTTGGGCGTCAGTGGGCACTGAAGCTTTCTTT. Its translation is CASSWASVGTEAFF.

The genes are TRBV5-5 and TRBJ1-3; TRBD1 agrees at 7 bases. This CDR3 has 17 amino acids. With 0 bases clipped from V and 3 bases from J, the junction kept 9 bases outside the gene matches. From germline, CDR1 is SGHKS and CDR2 YYEKEE (reference sequence). CDR3: CASSLELTGTGGNTIYF. The CDR3 DNA follows: TGTGCCAGCAGCTTGGAACTGACAGGGACTGGTGGAAACACCATATATTTT. The variable domain in full, completed from reference TRBV5-5 and TRBJ1-3, reads DAGVTQSPTHLIKTRGQQVTLRCSPISGHKSVSWYQQVLGQGPQFIFQYYEKEERGRGNFPDRFSARQFPNYSSELNVNALLLGDSALYLCASSLELTGTGGNTIYFGEGSWLTVV.

The chain employs TRBV28 and TRBJ2-5; TRBD1 might be the D (7 bases). V was pared by 5 bases and J by 3 bases, with 22 bases between. Germline V lookup: CDR1 MDHEN, CDR2 SYDVKM. The CDR3 covers 17 residues. The CDR3 DNA reads as TGTGCCAGCAGTCTCCGGGACCTCCTCAGGGGGGAAGAGACCCAGTACTTC. This encodes CASSLRDLLRGEETQYF.

The V call is TRBV12-3 or TRBV12-4, the J call TRBJ2-7, with TRBD2 as a possible D gene (5 bases). V lost 5 bases and J 5 bases, leaving 16 bases between the germline ends. This CDR3 region has 14 residues. The CDR3 region is CASSPGRAGNEQYF. The CDR3, as DNA: TGTGCCAGCAGTCCCGGACGGGCGGGCAACGAGCAGTACTTC.

A few counts support this clonotype. The V and J genes are TRBV28 and TRBJ2-7; TRBD2 matches at 11 bases. Germline values: CDR1 MDHEN, CDR2 SYDVKM. The V gene end was trimmed by 3 bases and the J gene end by 1 base; junction bases not matched to a gene: 5. CDR3 length: 16 residues. Here the CDR3 DNA reads TGTGCCAGCAGTTTCGCTAGCGGGGGGACGTCCTACGAGCAGTACTTC. Its translation: CASSFASGGTSYEQYF.

This clonotype was detected ten times or more. Written as DNA, the CDR3 is TGTGCCAGCAGTTTTTCTGAGGCGGGAGGGCAGTATTTT. Translated, it gives CASSFSEAGGQYF. This chain connects TRBV12-3 or TRBV12-4 to TRBJ2-3; 8 bases match TRBD2. The CDR3 sequence is 13 residues long. Trimming removed 3 bases from V and 11 bases from J; junction bases left unmatched: 7.

The rearrangement uses TRBV6-2 or TRBV6-3 and TRBJ1-1; TRBD1 aligns across 8 bases. From germline, CDR1 is MNHEY and CDR2 SVGEGT. The CDR3 consists of 13 residues. Trimming removed 6 bases from V and 5 bases from J; junction bases left unmatched: 5. This CDR3 is CASRPTGGTEAFF. CDR3 nucleotides: TGTGCCAGCAGGCCTACAGGGGGAACTGAAGCTTTCTTT.

Concerning this clonotype itself: A much more abundant neighbour one base away suggests this may be a read error. The V and J genes are TRBV7-3 and TRBJ2-3, with D hard to call. This CDR3 region has 15 residues. Trimming removed 5 bases at V and 3 bases at J, with 15 bases between. The germline CDR1 and CDR2 sequences are SGHTA and FQGTGA. In nucleotides, the CDR3 is TGTGCCAGCAGCCAAACTGGCGGTAAAACAGATACGCAGTATTTT. Translation: CASSQTGGKTDTQYF.

The sample holds many counts of this clonotype. The V call is TRBV24-1, the J call TRBJ1-2; 7 nucleotides agree with TRBD1. The CDR3 covers 14 residues. The V gene's germline CDR1 is KGHDR and CDR2 SFDVKD. Trimming at V came to 3 bases and at J to 4 bases, leaving 4 bases not matched to a gene. In DNA, the CDR3 is TGTGCCACCAGTGATCAGGGACAGAGCTATGGCTACACCTTC. Translated, it gives CATSDQGQSYGYTF.

In this sample, this clonotype turned up many times. The chain is built from TRBV7-8 and TRBJ2-3; the D gene is possibly TRBD2 (6 bases). V was pared by 2 bases and J by 4 bases, with 13 bases between. This CDR3 is 15 amino acids long. Germline V lookup: CDR1 SGHVS, CDR2 FQNEAQ. CDR3 sequence (DNA): TGTGCCAGCAGCTTACCCGGGAGCGGACCAGATACGCAGTATTTT. Protein sequence: CASSLPGSGPDTQYF. The whole variable domain, remainder taken from reference TRBV7-8 and TRBJ2-3, is GAGVSQSPRYKVAKRGQDVALRCDPISGHVSLFWYQQALGQGPEFLTYFQNEAQLDKSGLPSDRFFAERPEGSVSTLKIQRTQQEDSAVYLCASSLPGSGPDTQYFGPGTRLTVL.

The chain is built from TRBV7-9 and TRBJ1-2, with D uncertain. The V gene's germline CDR1 is SEHNR and CDR2 FQNEAQ (reference sequence). The V end lost 3 bases, the J end lost 2 bases, and 10 bases lay between the germline ends. The CDR3 has 14 amino acids. In DNA form, the CDR3 reads TGTGCCAGCAGCTTTGAGGCTTTCAACTATGGCTACACCTTC. It encodes CASSFEAFNYGYTF.